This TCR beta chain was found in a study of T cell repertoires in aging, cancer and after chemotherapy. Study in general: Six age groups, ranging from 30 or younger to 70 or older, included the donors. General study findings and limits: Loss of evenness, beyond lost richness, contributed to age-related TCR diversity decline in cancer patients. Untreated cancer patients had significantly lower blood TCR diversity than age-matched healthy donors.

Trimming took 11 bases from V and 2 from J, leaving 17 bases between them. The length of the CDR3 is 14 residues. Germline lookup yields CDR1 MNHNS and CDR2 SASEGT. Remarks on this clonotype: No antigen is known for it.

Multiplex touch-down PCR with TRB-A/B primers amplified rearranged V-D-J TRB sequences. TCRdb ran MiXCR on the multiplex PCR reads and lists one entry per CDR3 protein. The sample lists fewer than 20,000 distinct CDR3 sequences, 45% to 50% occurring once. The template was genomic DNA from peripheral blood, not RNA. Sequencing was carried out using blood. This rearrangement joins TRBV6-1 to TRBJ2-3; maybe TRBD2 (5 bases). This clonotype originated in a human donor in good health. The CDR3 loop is CACLLEFSTDTQYF. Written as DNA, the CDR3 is TGTGCCTGCTTACTAGAATTCTCCACAGATACGCAGTATTTT.